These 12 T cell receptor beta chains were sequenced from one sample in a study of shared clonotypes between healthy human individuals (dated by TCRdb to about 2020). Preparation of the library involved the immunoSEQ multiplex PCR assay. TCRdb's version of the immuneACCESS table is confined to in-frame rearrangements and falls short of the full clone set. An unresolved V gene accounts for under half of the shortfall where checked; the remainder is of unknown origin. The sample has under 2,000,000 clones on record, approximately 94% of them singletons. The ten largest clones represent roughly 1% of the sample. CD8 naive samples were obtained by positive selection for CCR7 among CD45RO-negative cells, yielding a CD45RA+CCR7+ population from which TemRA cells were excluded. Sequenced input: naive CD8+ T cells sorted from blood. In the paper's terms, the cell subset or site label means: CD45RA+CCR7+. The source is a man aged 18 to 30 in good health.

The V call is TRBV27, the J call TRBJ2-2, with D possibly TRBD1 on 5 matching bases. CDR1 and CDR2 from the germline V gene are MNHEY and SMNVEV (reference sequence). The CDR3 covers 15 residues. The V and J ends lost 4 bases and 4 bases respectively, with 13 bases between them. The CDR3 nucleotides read TGTGCCAGCAGTTCCAGGGTCGGGCCCACCGGGGAGCTGTTTTTT. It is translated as CASSSRVGPTGELFF.

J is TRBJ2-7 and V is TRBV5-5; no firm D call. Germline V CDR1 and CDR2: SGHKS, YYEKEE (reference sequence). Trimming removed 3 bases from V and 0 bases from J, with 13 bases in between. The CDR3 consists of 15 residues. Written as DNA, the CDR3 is TGTGCCAGCAGCTCCACCGAATCGGTCTCCTACGAGCAGTACTTC. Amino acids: CASSSTESVSYEQYF.

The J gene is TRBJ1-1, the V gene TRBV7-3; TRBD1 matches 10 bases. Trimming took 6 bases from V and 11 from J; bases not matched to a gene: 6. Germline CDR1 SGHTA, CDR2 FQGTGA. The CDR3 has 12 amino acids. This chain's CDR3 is CASSLGQGEAFF. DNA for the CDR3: TGTGCCAGCAGTCTAGGACAGGGGGAGGCTTTCTTT.

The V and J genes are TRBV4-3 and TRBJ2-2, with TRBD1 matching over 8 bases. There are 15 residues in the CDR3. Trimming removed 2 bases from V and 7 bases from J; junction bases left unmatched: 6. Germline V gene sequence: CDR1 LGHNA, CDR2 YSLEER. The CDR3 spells CASSQQGARHGELFF. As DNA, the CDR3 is TGCGCCAGCAGCCAACAGGGGGCGCGCCACGGGGAGCTGTTTTTT.

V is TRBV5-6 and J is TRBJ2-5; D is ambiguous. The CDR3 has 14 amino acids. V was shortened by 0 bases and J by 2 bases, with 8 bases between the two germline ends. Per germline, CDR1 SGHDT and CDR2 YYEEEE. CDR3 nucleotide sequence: TGTGCCAGCAGCTTGGTAGATGAGCAAGAGACCCAGTACTTC. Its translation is CASSLVDEQETQYF. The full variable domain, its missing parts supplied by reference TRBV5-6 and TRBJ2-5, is DAGVTQSPTHLIKTRGQQVTLRCSPKSGHDTVSWYQQALGQGPQFIFQYYEEEERQRGNFPDRFSGHQFPNYSSELNVNALLLGDSALYLCASSLVDEQETQYFGPGTRLLVL.

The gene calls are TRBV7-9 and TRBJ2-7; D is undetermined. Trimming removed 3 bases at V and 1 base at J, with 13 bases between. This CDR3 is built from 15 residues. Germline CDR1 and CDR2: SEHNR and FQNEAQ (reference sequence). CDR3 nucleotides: TGTGCCAGCAGCTTCATGGCAGAACGGTCCTACGAGCAGTACTTC. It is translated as CASSFMAERSYEQYF.

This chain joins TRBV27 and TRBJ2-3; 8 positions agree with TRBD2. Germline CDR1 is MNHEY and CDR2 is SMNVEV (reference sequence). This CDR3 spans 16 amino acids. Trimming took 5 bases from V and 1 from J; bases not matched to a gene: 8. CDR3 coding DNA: TGTGCCAGCAGTCGGGTGTGGCGGGGGGGCACAGATACGCAGTATTTT. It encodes CASSRVWRGGTDTQYF.

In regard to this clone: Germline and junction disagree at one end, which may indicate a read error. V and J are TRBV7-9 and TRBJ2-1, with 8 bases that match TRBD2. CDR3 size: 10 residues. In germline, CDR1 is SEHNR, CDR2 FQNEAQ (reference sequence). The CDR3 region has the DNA TGTGCCAGCAGCACCGGGGGGGTAGTCTTC. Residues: CASSTGGVVF.

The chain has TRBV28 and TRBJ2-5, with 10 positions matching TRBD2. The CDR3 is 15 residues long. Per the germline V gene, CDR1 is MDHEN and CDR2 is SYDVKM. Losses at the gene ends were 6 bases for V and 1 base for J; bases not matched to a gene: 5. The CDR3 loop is CASSIGLAVQETQYF. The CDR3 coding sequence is TGTGCCAGCAGCATCGGACTAGCGGTCCAAGAGACCCAGTACTTC.

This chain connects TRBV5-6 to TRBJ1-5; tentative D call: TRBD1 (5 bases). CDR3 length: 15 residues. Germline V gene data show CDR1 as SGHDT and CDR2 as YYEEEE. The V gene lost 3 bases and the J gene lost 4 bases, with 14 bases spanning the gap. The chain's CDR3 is CASSWGTGGNQPQHF. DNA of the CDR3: TGTGCCAGCAGCTGGGGGACTGGTGGGAATCAGCCCCAGCATTTT.

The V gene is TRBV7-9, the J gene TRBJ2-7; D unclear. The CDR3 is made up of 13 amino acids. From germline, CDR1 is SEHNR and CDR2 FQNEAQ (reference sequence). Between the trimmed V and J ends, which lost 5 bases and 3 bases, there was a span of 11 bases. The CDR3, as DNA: TGTGCCAGCAGCCACCATGAATTCTACGAGCAGTACTTC. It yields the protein CASSHHEFYEQYF.

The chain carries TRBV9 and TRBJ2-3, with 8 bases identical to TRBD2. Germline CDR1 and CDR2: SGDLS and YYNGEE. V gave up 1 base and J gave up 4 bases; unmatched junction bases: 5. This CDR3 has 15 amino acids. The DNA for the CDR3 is TGTGCCAGCAGCGTATCGGGGGGGCCGGCAGATACGCAGTATTTT. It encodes CASSVSGGPADTQYF.